This T cell receptor (beta chain) was obtained from a study of blood T cells in healthy people across ages. Regarding the study as a whole: Shifts in expanded clonotypes may have been confounded by donor CMV status, which was unknown.

In this sample, this clonotype turned up many times. Its antigen is unidentified. A second roughly 7 to 11 cycle PCR used barcoded and J-beta primers. TCRdb used MiXCR to reprocess the 5' RACE reads, holding one entry per CDR3 protein. The data contain about 780,000 distinct CDR3 sequences, roughly 60% of them seen just once; the ten biggest clones take up around a quarter. The CDR3 is 15 residues long. With 7 bases clipped from V and 5 bases from J, the junction kept 13 bases outside the gene matches. Germline CDR1 SNHLY, CDR2 FYNNEI. Material for sequencing was blood. This TCR derives from a man aged 25 to 45 in good health. V gene TRBV2 combines with J gene TRBJ2-5; 7 nucleotides match TRBD2. This CDR3 is CASIREGIGRETQYF. The CDR3 nucleotides read TGTGCCAGCATTAGGGAGGGCATTGGACGGGAGACCCAGTACTTC. The whole variable domain, remainder taken from reference TRBV2 and TRBJ2-5, is EPEVTQTPSHQVTQMGQEVILRCVPISNHLYFYWYRQILGQKVEFLVSFYNNEISEKSEIFDDQFSVERPDGSNFTLKIRSTKLEDSAMYFCASIREGIGRETQYFGPGTRLLVL.